This passage covers 6 T cell receptor beta chains from one sample sequenced in a study of T cells after yellow fever vaccination. One entry per CDR3 protein results from TCRdb running MiXCR on the 5' RACE reads. The data show around 250,000 distinct CDR3 sequences, 6.9% seen once. The sequenced sample was CD4+ T cells sorted from PBMCs, obtained 15 days after the yellow fever booster vaccination. Receptor source: a man under 40 who received the YFV17D yellow fever vaccine.

This clonotype has only a few counts. The CDR3 here is CASSSVGRGGHQPQHF. As DNA, the CDR3 is TGTGCCAGCAGCTCCGTAGGAAGGGGCGGCCATCAGCCCCAGCATTTT. The chain uses TRBV27 and TRBJ1-5; tentative D call: TRBD1 (5 bases). Trimming took off 6 bases at V and 5 bases at J, with 20 bases between the two ends. From germline, CDR1 is MNHEY and CDR2 SMNVEV (reference sequence). CDR3 length equals 16 residues.

This clonotype was observed at least ten times. CDR3 bases: TGTGCCAGCAGCTTAGTGGCCAGCACAGATACGCAGTATTTT. This translates into CASSLVASTDTQYF. The chain has TRBV7-2 and TRBJ2-3; D not certain. V lost 1 base and J lost 0, with 5 bases in between. Germline lookup yields CDR1 SGHTA and CDR2 FQGNSA. The CDR3 runs to 14 residues.

This clonotype has a handful of counts. The chain is built from TRBV28 and TRBJ2-7; D remains ambiguous. The V end was cut by 5 bases, the J end by 0 bases, with 8 bases between. Germline values: CDR1 MDHEN, CDR2 SYDVKM. The CDR3 contains 13 residues. The CDR3 DNA sequence: TGTGCCAGCAGTACCTCGGGCTCCTACGAGCAGTACTTC. Its translation: CASSTSGSYEQYF.

This clonotype has at least ten counts. This chain's CDR3 is CASSPGRVAGVGYNEQFF. CDR3 nucleotide sequence: TGTGCCAGTTCCCCCGGACGGGTAGCGGGAGTGGGTTACAATGAGCAGTTCTTC. The chain uses TRBV18 and TRBJ2-1; 9 nucleotides agree with TRBD2. J gave up 4 bases and V 9 bases, and 19 bases lay outside the gene matches. This CDR3 is 18 amino acids long. The germline V gene has CDR1 KGHSH and CDR2 LQKENI.

This clonotype was seen repeatedly, ten times or more. This chain uses TRBV12-3 or TRBV12-4 with TRBJ2-1, with 11 bases identical to TRBD2. Trimming removed 6 bases from V and 4 bases from J; junction bases left unmatched: 8. This CDR3 contains 16 residues. The CDR3 sequence is CASRNLAGGDYNEQFF. Written as DNA, the CDR3 is TGTGCCAGCAGAAACTTAGCGGGAGGGGATTACAATGAGCAGTTCTTC.

This clonotype was seen more than once but under ten times. The chain is built from TRBV20-1 and TRBJ1-1; no clear D. CDR3 length: 13 residues. From germline, CDR1 is DFQATT and CDR2 SNEGSKA (reference sequence). V shed 6 bases and J shed 0 bases, with 11 bases lying between them. The CDR3 DNA reads TGCAGTGCCTCCGGACGGATGAACACTGAAGCTTTCTTT. It specifies CSASGRMNTEAFF.